This record covers a single TCR beta chain. Its antigen is currently unknown. The sample belongs to a study of cytomegalovirus exposure and HLA in healthy donors. The study's findings and limits: In a later analysis, a genetic analysis reported fewer productive-TCR N-insertions in an Asian-associated ancestry cluster than the cohort average.

This CDR3 contains 14 residues. From germline, CDR1 is LGHNT and CDR2 FRNRAP. V lost 6 bases to trimming and J lost 3 bases; unmatched junction nucleotides: 5. PCR used 60 Vbeta primers and 13 Jbeta primers. The table came from immunoSEQ multiplex PCR; TCRdb's copy has only in-frame clones and leaves some out. The sample lists more than 90,000 clones, around 83% occurring once. The chain couples TRBV12-5 to TRBJ2-3, with 8 bases identical to TRBD2. This TCR was recovered from a man younger than 40 in good health and CMV-seronegative. Sequencing used PBMCs. CDR3 loop: CASGAGARTDTQYF. Written as DNA, the CDR3 is TGTGCTAGTGGAGCGGGAGCAAGGACAGATACGCAGTATTTT.